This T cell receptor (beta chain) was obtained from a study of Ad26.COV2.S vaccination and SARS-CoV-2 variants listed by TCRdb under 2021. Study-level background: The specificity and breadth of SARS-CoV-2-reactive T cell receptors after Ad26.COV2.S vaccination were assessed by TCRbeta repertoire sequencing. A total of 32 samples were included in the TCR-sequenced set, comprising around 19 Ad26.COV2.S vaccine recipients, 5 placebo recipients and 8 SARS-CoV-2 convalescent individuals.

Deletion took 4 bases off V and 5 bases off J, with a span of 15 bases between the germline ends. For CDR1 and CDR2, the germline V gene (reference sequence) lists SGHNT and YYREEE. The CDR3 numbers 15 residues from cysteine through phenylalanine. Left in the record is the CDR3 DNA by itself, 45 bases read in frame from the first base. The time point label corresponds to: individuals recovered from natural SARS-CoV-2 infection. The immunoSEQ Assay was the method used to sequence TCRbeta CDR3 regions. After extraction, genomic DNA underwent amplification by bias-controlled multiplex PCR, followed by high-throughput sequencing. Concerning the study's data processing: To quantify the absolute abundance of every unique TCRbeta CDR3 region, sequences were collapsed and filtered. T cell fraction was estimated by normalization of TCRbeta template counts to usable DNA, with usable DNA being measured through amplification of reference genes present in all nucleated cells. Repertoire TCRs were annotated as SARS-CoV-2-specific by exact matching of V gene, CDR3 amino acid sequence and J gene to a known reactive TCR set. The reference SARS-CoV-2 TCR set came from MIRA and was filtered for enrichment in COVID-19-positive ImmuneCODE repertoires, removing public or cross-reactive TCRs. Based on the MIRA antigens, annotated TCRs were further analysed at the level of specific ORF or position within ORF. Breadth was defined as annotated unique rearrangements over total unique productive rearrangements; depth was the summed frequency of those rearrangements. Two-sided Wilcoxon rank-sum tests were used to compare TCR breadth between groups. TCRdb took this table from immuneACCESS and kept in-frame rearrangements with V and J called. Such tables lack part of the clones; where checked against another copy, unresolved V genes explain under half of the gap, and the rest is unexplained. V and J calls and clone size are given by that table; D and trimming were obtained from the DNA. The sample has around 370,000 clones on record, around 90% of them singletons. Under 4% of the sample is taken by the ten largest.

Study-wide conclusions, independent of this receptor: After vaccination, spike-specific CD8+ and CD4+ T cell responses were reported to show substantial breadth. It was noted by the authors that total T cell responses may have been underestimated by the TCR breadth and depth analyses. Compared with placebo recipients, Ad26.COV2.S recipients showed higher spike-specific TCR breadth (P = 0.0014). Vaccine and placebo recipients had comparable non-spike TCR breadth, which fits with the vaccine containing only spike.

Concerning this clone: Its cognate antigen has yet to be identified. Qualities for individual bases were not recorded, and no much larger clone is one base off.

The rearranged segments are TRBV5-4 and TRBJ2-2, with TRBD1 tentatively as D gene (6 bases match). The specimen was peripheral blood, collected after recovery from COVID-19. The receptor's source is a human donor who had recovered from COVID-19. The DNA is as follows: TGTGCCAGCAGCCCCCGGGACAAGATAACCGGGGAGCTGTTTTTT. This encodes CASSPRDKITGELFF.